This TCR beta chain was recorded in a study of OX40 agonist ivuxolimab in advanced cancers. Study-wide background: People who had prior anti-PD-1, anti-PD-L1 or anti-CTLA-4 therapy could take part, and around 40% had some.

Study-level points and caveats: Among the lowest peripheral clonal expansion occurred in 0.1-3.0 mg/kg partial responders. At 0.1 to 3.0 mg/kg and by week 6, CD4+ and CD8+ T cells in the blood had expanded clonally. CD8+ T cells averaged more expanded clones than CD4+.

About this clone: No antigen is known for it.

Assay used: immunoSEQ multiplex PCR; TCRdb lists only in-frame clones, some missing. Seen here are tens of thousands of clones, 91% observed once, and the top ten hold 1.5% to 2%. This CDR3 comprises 15 residues. The germline V and J ends were trimmed by 2 bases and 8 bases, with 15 bases remaining between them. Looked up from germline, CDR1 is MDHEN and CDR2 is SYDVKM. The chain joins TRBV28 to TRBJ1-4; D may be TRBD1 (5 bases). The receptor's source is an adult with an advanced solid tumor such as melanoma, head and neck, liver or kidney cancer. Sequenced material: CD4+ or CD8+ T cells sorted from blood, taken in a trial of the OX40 agonist ivuxolimab. CDR3 sequence: CASSLIGAGGEKLFF. The CDR3 DNA reads as TGTGCCAGCAGTTTAATTGGGGCCGGCGGGGAAAAACTGTTTTTT. Based on the CDR3 plus reference TRBV28 and TRBJ1-4, the full variable domain is DVKVTQSSRYLVKRTGEKVFLECVQDMDHENMFWYRQDPGLGLRLIYFSYDVKMKEKGDIPEGYSVSREKKERFSLILESASTNQTSMYLCASSLIGAGGEKLFFGSGTQLSVL.